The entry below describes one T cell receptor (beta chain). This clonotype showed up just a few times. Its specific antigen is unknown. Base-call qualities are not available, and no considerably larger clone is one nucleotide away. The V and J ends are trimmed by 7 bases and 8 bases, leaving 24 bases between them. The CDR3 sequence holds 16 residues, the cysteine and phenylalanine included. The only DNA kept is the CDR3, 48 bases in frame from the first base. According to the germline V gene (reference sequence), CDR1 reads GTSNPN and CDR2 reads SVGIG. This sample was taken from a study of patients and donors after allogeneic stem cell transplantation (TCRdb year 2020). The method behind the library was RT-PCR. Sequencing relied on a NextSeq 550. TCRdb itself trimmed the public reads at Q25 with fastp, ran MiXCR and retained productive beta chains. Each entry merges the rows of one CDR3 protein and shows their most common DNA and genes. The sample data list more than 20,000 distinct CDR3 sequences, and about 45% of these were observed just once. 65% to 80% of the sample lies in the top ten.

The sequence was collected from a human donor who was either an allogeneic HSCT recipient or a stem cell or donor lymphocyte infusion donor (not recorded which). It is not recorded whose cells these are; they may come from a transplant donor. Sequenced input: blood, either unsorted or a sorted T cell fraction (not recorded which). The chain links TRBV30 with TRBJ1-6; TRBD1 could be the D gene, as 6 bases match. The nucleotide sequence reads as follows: TGTGCCTATAGATATCCCCCGGGGACATCGGATTCACCCCTCCACTTT. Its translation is CAYRYPPGTSDSPLHF.